Presented here are 27 T cell receptor beta chains from one specimen sequenced in a study of T cell repertoires in cytomegalovirus infection. MiXCR, run by TCRdb on the reads, gives a single entry per CDR3 protein. There are about 340,000 distinct CDR3 sequences in the sample; about 29% occur only once, and 20% lies in the top ten. The antigens for these receptors are not known. Here the sequenced sample was cultured PBMCs, taken from culture after CMV antigen stimulation. The origin of the receptors is a human donor in good health (CMV status not recorded). Some clones in this sample may be carry-over from other donors' samples.

The chain couples TRBV20-1 to TRBJ2-1; maybe TRBD2 (6 bases). This CDR3 spans 15 amino acids. Germline assignment: CDR1 DFQATT and CDR2 SNEGSKA (reference sequence). V was clipped by 1 base and J by 7 bases, with 17 bases between them. The CDR3 loop reads CSARVYSGFENEQFF. CDR3 nucleotide sequence: TGCAGTGCTAGAGTATATAGCGGTTTTGAGAATGAGCAGTTCTTC.

J is TRBJ1-1 and V is TRBV3-1, with a weak D call TRBD1 (5 bases). The length of the CDR3 is 14 residues. V gave up 3 bases and J gave up 0 bases, with 8 bases separating them. Per germline, CDR1 LGHDT and CDR2 YNNKEL (reference sequence). CDR3 sequence (DNA): TGTGCCAGCAGCCACTCAGGGATGAACACTGAAGCTTTCTTT. Translation: CASSHSGMNTEAFF.

This clonotype was seen a few times. The V and J genes are TRBV5-1 and TRBJ1-1; the D is unclear. Trimming took 0 bases from V and 1 from J, leaving 7 bases between them. The CDR3 has 14 amino acids. CDR1 is SGHRS, CDR2 YFSETQ, per germline. Written as DNA, the CDR3 is TGCGCCAGCAGCTTGGGGAACGCGAACACTGAAGCTTTCTTT. Its protein product is CASSLGNANTEAFF.

The J gene is TRBJ2-1, the V gene TRBV7-9; 8 nucleotides align to TRBD2. CDR1 and CDR2 from the germline V gene are SEHNR and FQNEAQ (reference sequence). This CDR3 is 16 amino acids long. V shed 6 bases, J shed 4 bases, and the junction held 11 bases outside the gene matches. In DNA form, the CDR3 reads TGTGCCAGCAGTTCCCAGGCTTCTAGCGGGTACAATGAGCAGTTCTTC. Its translation: CASSSQASSGYNEQFF.

The chain recombines TRBV29-1 with TRBJ2-2; 8 bases fit TRBD1. V was pared by 4 bases and J by 6 bases, with 10 bases of the junction left unmatched. The CDR3 has 15 residues. The germline V gene has CDR1 SQVTM and CDR2 ANQGSEA. The CDR3 coding sequence is TGCAGCGTTGCGATGGGCAGGGGGCCGGCCGGGGAGCTGTTTTTT. As protein: CSVAMGRGPAGELFF.

This clonotype was picked up many times. The chain carries TRBV7-2 and TRBJ2-1; D possibly corresponds to TRBD1 (6 bases). Trimming removed 0 bases from V and 7 bases from J, with 13 bases in between. Germline CDR1 SGHTA, CDR2 FQGNSA. CDR3 size: 15 residues. CDR3 sequence: CASSLARQGRNEQFF. The CDR3 region has the DNA TGTGCCAGCAGCTTAGCGCGCCAGGGGCGGAATGAGCAGTTCTTC. The full variable domain, with the rest looked up from reference TRBV7-2 and TRBJ2-1, is GAGVSQSPSNKVTEKGKDVELRCDPISGHTALYWYRQSLGQGLEFLIYFQGNSAPDKSGLPSDRFSAERTGGSVSTLTIQRTQQEDSAVYLCASSLARQGRNEQFFGPGTRLTVL.

In this sample, this clonotype turned up a few times. Here the CDR3 reads CSANIFGRDEQYF. For the CDR3, the DNA is TGCAGTGCGAACATCTTCGGACGGGACGAGCAGTACTTC. This sequence joins TRBV20-1 and TRBJ2-7, with unresolved D. V lost 6 bases to trimming and J lost 5 bases, with 17 bases between them. This CDR3 is built from 13 residues. Germline CDR1 is DFQATT and CDR2 is SNEGSKA (reference sequence).

In this sample, this clonotype turned up many times. The rearrangement uses TRBV28 and TRBJ2-7, with TRBD1 matching over 8 bases. This CDR3 has 15 amino acids. V shed 5 bases and J 3 bases; nucleotides not matched to a gene: 9. The V gene's germline CDR1 is MDHEN and CDR2 SYDVKM. CDR3 coding DNA: TGTGCCAGCAGTGGGGCAGGGGGCGCGAGCTACGAGCAGTACTTC. Translated: CASSGAGGASYEQYF. Variable domain in full (rest from reference TRBV28 and TRBJ2-7): DVKVTQSSRYLVKRTGEKVFLECVQDMDHENMFWYRQDPGLGLRLIYFSYDVKMKEKGDIPEGYSVSREKKERFSLILESASTNQTSMYLCASSGAGGASYEQYFGPGTRLTVT.

The genes are TRBV7-9 and TRBJ2-4; 7 positions match TRBD2. The CDR3 loop spans 17 amino acids. Germline-derived CDR1 and CDR2 are SEHNR and FQNEAQ (reference sequence). With 2 bases clipped from V and 4 bases from J, the junction kept 11 bases outside the gene matches. The CDR3: CASSLSGRGSLKNIQYF. The CDR3 bases are TGTGCCAGCAGCTTATCGGGGCGGGGGAGCCTGAAAAACATTCAGTACTTC.

V is TRBV29-1 and J is TRBJ1-6, with TRBD1 identical over 9 bases. The CDR3 has 13 amino acids. CDR1 and CDR2 (germline): SQVTM, ANQGSEA. V shed 6 bases, J shed 7 bases, and the junction held 4 bases outside the gene matches. The CDR3 DNA reads as TGCAGCGTGCGGACAGGGGCGAATTCACCCCTCCACTTT. It translates to CSVRTGANSPLHF.

There are many counts of this clonotype. The rearrangement joins TRBV7-8 to TRBJ1-2; D not resolved. Per the germline V gene, CDR1 is SGHVS and CDR2 is FQNEAQ. This CDR3 contains 12 residues. Trimming shortened V by 9 bases and J by 7 bases, and 15 bases separated the two germline ends. CDR3 amino acids: CASPIEDGGYTF. DNA of the CDR3: TGTGCCAGTCCAATAGAAGACGGTGGCTACACCTTC. Based on the CDR3 plus reference TRBV7-8 and TRBJ1-2, the full variable domain is GAGVSQSPRYKVAKRGQDVALRCDPISGHVSLFWYQQALGQGPEFLTYFQNEAQLDKSGLPSDRFFAERPEGSVSTLKIQRTQQEDSAVYLCASPIEDGGYTFGSGTRLTVV.

The chain recombines TRBV7-2 with TRBJ2-6; the D gene is possibly TRBD1 (6 bases). Germline V CDR1 and CDR2: SGHTA, FQGNSA. Trimming left V 5 bases short and J 2 bases short, with 19 bases between. CDR3 length equals 18 residues. The CDR3: CASSNPRTQGAGANVLTF. The CDR3 DNA reads as TGTGCCAGCAGCAACCCGCGGACACAGGGAGCTGGGGCCAACGTCCTGACTTTC. Full variable domain (missing parts from reference TRBV7-2 and TRBJ2-6): GAGVSQSPSNKVTEKGKDVELRCDPISGHTALYWYRQSLGQGLEFLIYFQGNSAPDKSGLPSDRFSAERTGGSVSTLTIQRTQQEDSAVYLCASSNPRTQGAGANVLTFGAGSRLTVL.

The chain links TRBV2 to TRBJ1-3; possible D gene TRBD1, 5 bases. Germline-derived CDR1 and CDR2 are SNHLY and FYNNEI. V was cut by 6 bases and J by 1 base, with 16 bases left in between. The CDR3 is 16 amino acids. Written as DNA, the CDR3 is TGTGCCAGCAGCCCCGCGAGGGGAAGATCTGGAAACACCATATATTTT. As protein: CASSPARGRSGNTIYF.

V and J are TRBV7-7 and TRBJ2-7; TRBD1 is a possible D gene (5 bases). The CDR3 is 19 amino acids. The V end lost 5 bases, the J end lost 0 bases, and 26 bases lay between the germline ends. Germline V CDR1 and CDR2: SSHAT, FNYEAQ (reference sequence). In DNA, the CDR3 is TGTGCCAGCAGCCTCCCCTCCCCTCCACCGGACGACAGCTCCTACGAGCAGTACTTC. This encodes CASSLPSPPPDDSSYEQYF.

The V and J genes are TRBV7-8 and TRBJ2-3; 8 nucleotides line up with TRBD2. Germline assignment: CDR1 SGHVS and CDR2 FQNEAQ. Trimming cost V 3 bases and J 2 bases; bases outside gene matches: 4. CDR3 length: 15 residues. CDR3 DNA: TGTGCCAGCAGCTTTCGCGGGAGGACCACAGATACGCAGTATTTT. This encodes CASSFRGRTTDTQYF.

J is TRBJ1-1 and V is TRBV12-3 or TRBV12-4; D ambiguous. The CDR3 is made up of 14 amino acids. V lost 3 bases, J lost 5 bases, and 13 bases lay in between. The CDR3 protein is CASSFRTAGTEAFF. CDR3 nucleotides: TGTGCCAGCAGTTTCCGGACTGCGGGTACTGAAGCTTTCTTT.

Ten or more counts support this clonotype. This rearrangement joins TRBV7-3 to TRBJ2-1, with 14 bases aligning to TRBD2. V shed 5 bases, J shed 7 bases, and the junction held 4 bases outside the gene matches. This CDR3 comprises 15 residues. Germline V gene sequence: CDR1 SGHTA, CDR2 FQGTGA. The CDR3 DNA follows: TGTGCCAGCAGCCAAAGACTAGCGGGGGGGAATGAGCAGTTCTTC. Its translation is CASSQRLAGGNEQFF.

The V and J genes are TRBV7-3 and TRBJ2-2; 8 positions match TRBD1. Germline trimming cut 4 bases from V and 10 bases from J; bases unmatched to any gene: 5. Germline CDR1 is SGHTA and CDR2 is FQGTGA. There are 13 residues in the CDR3. CDR3 sequence: CASSSTGAQELFF. The CDR3 DNA is TGTGCCAGCAGCTCGACAGGGGCCCAGGAGCTGTTTTTT.

V and J are TRBV7-6 and TRBJ1-2; 7 positions agree with TRBD1. V lost 5 bases, J lost 4 bases, and 10 bases stayed unmatched. From germline, CDR1 is SGHVS and CDR2 FNYEAQ. The CDR3 spans 15 residues. CDR3 nucleotide sequence: TGTGCCAGCAGCCTGGGGTTTCAGGGGGGCTATGGCTACACCTTC. Amino acid sequence: CASSLGFQGGYGYTF.

This CDR3 reads CASSLTTSAPGGAGELFF. CDR3 nucleotides: TGTGCCAGCAGCTTAACAACTAGCGCCCCCGGGGGGGCCGGGGAGCTGTTTTTT. V is TRBV7-3 and J is TRBJ2-2; TRBD2 matches at 8 bases. Germline trimming cut 0 bases from V and 6 bases from J; bases unmatched to any gene: 12. Per germline, CDR1 SGHTA and CDR2 FQGTGA. This CDR3 is built from 18 residues.

Ten or more counts support this clonotype. The gene calls are TRBV7-8 and TRBJ2-1; D perhaps matches TRBD2 (6 bases). CDR1 and CDR2 from the germline V gene are SGHVS and FQNEAQ. The CDR3 totals 18 residues. V lost 7 bases and J 7 bases, leaving 29 bases between the germline ends. The CDR3 nucleotides read TGTGCCAGCACCCAATCCCTCCCCGGGACTCAACCCGGGAATGAGCAGTTCTTC. It specifies CASTQSLPGTQPGNEQFF.

This clonotype was seen a few times. The CDR3 nucleotides are TGTGCCAGCAGTTGGGGACAGGGTAAATTCAGCACCGGGGAGCTGTTTTTT. Translating gives CASSWGQGKFSTGELFF. The chain carries TRBV28 and TRBJ2-2, with TRBD1 matching over 9 bases. The V gene end was trimmed by 4 bases and the J gene end by 4 bases; junction bases not matched to a gene: 10. CDR3 length: 17 amino acids. CDR1 is MDHEN, CDR2 SYDVKM, per germline.

The rearrangement links TRBV7-2 to TRBJ2-7; 10 bases match TRBD1. The CDR3 totals 16 residues. Germline trimming cut 2 bases from V and 0 bases from J; bases unmatched to any gene: 4. Germline CDR1 is SGHTA and CDR2 is FQGNSA. CDR3 sequence (DNA): TGTGCCAGCAGCTTAATCGGACAGGGGGACTCCTACGAGCAGTACTTC. Amino acid sequence: CASSLIGQGDSYEQYF.

The V call is TRBV24-1, the J call TRBJ2-1; 8 bases are shared with TRBD2. The V gene end was trimmed by 3 bases and the J gene end by 15 bases; junction bases not matched to a gene: 9. CDR3 size: 13 residues. CDR1 KGHDR and CDR2 SFDVKD come from the germline V gene. The DNA for the CDR3 is TGTGCCACCAGTGATGGCCCCGGCGGGGGGCGGTTCTTC. Translating it yields CATSDGPGGGRFF.

The genes are TRBV19 and TRBJ1-5; 7 nucleotides agree with TRBD1. Looked up from germline, CDR1 is LNHDA and CDR2 is SQIVND (reference sequence). The J segment lost 10 bases and the V segment lost 8 bases, leaving 17 bases of the junction unmatched. The CDR3 spans 15 residues. This chain's CDR3 is CASVGTDQVRGPQHF. The DNA of the CDR3 is TGTGCCAGTGTAGGGACAGACCAAGTTCGAGGCCCCCAGCATTTT.

The gene calls are TRBV25-1 and TRBJ1-6, with no clear D. Looked up from germline, CDR1 is MGHDK and CDR2 is SYGVNS. Trimming took 3 bases from V and 13 from J, leaving 13 bases between them. The CDR3 loop spans 13 amino acids. In DNA, the CDR3 is TGTGCCAGCAGTGATTGGACGGGTGATCCCCTCCACTTT. This translates into CASSDWTGDPLHF.

This clonotype was detected a few times. V usage is TRBV5-1 and J usage is TRBJ2-1, with 13 nucleotides matching TRBD2. Germline CDR1 SGHRS, CDR2 YFSETQ. This CDR3 is built from 19 residues. J was trimmed by 0 bases and V by 3 bases; bases with no gene match: 9. The CDR3 protein is CASSSSGLAGISSYNEQFF. The CDR3 DNA reads TGCGCCAGCAGCTCCTCGGGACTAGCGGGGATCAGCTCCTACAATGAGCAGTTCTTC. The full variable domain, with the rest looked up from reference TRBV5-1 and TRBJ2-1, is KAGVTQTPRYLIKTRGQQVTLSCSPISGHRSVSWYQQTPGQGLQFLFEYFSETQRNKGNFPGRFSGRQFSNSRSEMNVSTLELGDSALYLCASSSSGLAGISSYNEQFFGPGTRLTVL.